The sequence of this T cell receptor (beta chain) was determined in a study of Ad26.COV2.S vaccination and SARS-CoV-2 variants. Study-level information: Enrollment placed the donor in the COV1001 Ad26.COV2.S trial arm.

Treatment meaning: some 20 received Ad26.COV2.S at low or high dose, single or two shots; several received placebo; per-sample allocation not given. Sampling happened 63 days after the first vaccine or placebo injection. V shed 0 bases and J 2 bases; nucleotides not matched to a gene: 10. There are 19 residues in the CDR3. Germline lookup yields CDR1 MNHEY and CDR2 SVGEGT. Only in-frame clones appear in the TCRdb table, and some are missing; sequencing was by immunoSEQ multiplex PCR. The sample carries roughly 380,000 clones, roughly 81% recorded once. The V and J genes are TRBV6-2 or TRBV6-3 and TRBJ1-4; TRBD1 matches 9 bases. This specimen consisted of peripheral blood, obtained in a trial of Ad26.COV2.S vaccine versus placebo. The origin of this receptor is a person between 18 and 65 years old who received the Ad26.COV2.S COVID-19 vaccine or a placebo. As DNA, the CDR3 is TGTGCCAGCAGTTACTCCCGAAAGACAGGGGGAGGCACTAATGAAAAACTGTTTTTT. Protein product: CASSYSRKTGGGTNEKLFF.